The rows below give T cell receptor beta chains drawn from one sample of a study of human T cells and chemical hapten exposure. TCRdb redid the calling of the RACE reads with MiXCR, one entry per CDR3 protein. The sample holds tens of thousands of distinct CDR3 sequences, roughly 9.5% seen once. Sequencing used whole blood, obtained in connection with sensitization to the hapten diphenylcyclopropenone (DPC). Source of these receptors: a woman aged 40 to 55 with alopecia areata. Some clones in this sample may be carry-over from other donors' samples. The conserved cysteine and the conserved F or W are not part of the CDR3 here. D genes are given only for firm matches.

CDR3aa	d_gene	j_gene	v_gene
ASSSQGSNQPQH	TRBD1	TRBJ1-5	TRBV7-9
ASSQGTPREQY	.	TRBJ2-7	TRBV4-2
AISPDNEQF	.	TRBJ2-1	TRBV10-3
ASLDRPNTGELF	.	TRBJ2-2	TRBV5-1
ASDTHSGTGENQPQH	TRBD1	TRBJ1-5	TRBV2
ASSYRGTALTEAF	TRBD1	TRBJ1-1	TRBV6-5
ASSNDVYEQY	.	TRBJ2-7	TRBV5-6
ASRGSPGPQTQY	.	TRBJ2-5	TRBV5-1
ASSPAGHGYGYT	.	TRBJ1-2	TRBV7-2
ASSQDIRAYEQY	.	TRBJ2-7	TRBV4-3